The present TCR beta chain was sequenced within a study of blood T cell repertoires in COVID-19. Germline CDR1 SNHLY, CDR2 FYNNEI. CDR3 size: 14 residues. The V and J ends lost 8 bases and 7 bases respectively, with 17 bases between them. Generated by immunoSEQ multiplex PCR, the TCRdb table keeps only in-frame clones and is missing some. The sample lists 150,000 to 200,000 clones; around 87% were seen once. This rearrangement joins TRBV2 to TRBJ2-2, with D possibly matching TRBD2 (7 bases). Sequencing was performed on peripheral blood. The TCR originated in a woman in her 70s with COVID-19, enrolled during active disease. The CDR3 nucleotides are TGTGCCAGCCAAAAAGGGGGAGGGTACGGGGAGCTGTTTTTT. Its translation: CASQKGGGYGELFF.